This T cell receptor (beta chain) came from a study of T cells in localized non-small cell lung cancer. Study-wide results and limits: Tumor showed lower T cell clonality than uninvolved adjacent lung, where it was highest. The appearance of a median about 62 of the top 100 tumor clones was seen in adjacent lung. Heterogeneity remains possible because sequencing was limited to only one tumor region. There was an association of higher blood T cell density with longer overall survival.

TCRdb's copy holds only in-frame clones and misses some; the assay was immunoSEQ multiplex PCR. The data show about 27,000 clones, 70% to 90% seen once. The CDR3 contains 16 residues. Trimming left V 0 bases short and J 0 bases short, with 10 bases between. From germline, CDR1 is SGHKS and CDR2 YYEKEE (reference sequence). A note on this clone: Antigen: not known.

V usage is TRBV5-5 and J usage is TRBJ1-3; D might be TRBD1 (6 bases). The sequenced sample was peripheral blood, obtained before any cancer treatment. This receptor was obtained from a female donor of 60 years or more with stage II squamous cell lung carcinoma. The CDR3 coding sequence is TGTGCCAGCAGCTTGGAAGGGGGGAACTCTGGAAACACCATATATTTT. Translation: CASSLEGGNSGNTIYF.